The clone carrying this T cell receptor beta chain was counted between two and nine times. This sample is part of a study of blood T cell repertoires in COVID-19. About the research overall: Specimens from acute and convalescent COVID-19 originated in the United States, Italy and Spain. PBMCs, B-cell-depleted T cells, or T cells were the source of the cDNA or gDNA that made up the material.

Authors' data handling: Quantification of nucleated cells was approximated via reference gene primer amplification. Measured with immunoSEQ multiplex PCR; TCRdb has only the in-frame clones, and not every one. D and trimming were read from the DNA, whereas the V and J calls and clone size are those reported in that table. The table records 140,000 to 150,000 clones, approximately 85% of them present only once. CDR3 size: 14 residues. V shed 4 bases and J shed 7 bases, with 14 bases lying between them. Germline V gene lookup returns CDR1 GTSNPN and CDR2 SVGIG (reference sequence). The source is a human donor with acute or convalescent COVID-19. The donor label of this sample is uncertain. Material: peripheral blood. V usage is TRBV30 and J usage is TRBJ1-6; a possible D gene is TRBD1 (5 bases). This CDR3 reads CAWNPTATNSPLHF. The CDR3 DNA follows: TGTGCCTGGAACCCGACAGCGACCAATTCACCCCTCCACTTT.